Sequencing of this TCR beta chain was carried out in a study of cytomegalovirus exposure and HLA in healthy donors. PCR employed 60 Vbeta and 13 Jbeta primers. This table comes from immunoSEQ multiplex PCR, and its TCRdb copy is limited to in-frame clones, with some not included. This sample has 60,000 to 75,000 clones; approximately 83% occur once, and the top ten carry about 10%. The germline gives CDR1 SEHNR, CDR2 FQNEAQ (reference sequence). With V trimmed by 0 bases and J by 2 bases, 10 bases remained unmatched. The CDR3 totals 18 residues. This chain joins TRBV7-9 and TRBJ2-7; 10 bases fit TRBD2. This clonotype was obtained from a female donor in good health and CMV-seronegative. The specimen was PBMCs. This chain's CDR3 is CASSLAGDSGRATYEQYF. In DNA, the CDR3 is TGTGCCAGCAGCTTAGCGGGGGACAGCGGGAGGGCTACCTACGAGCAGTACTTC.